This T cell receptor (beta chain) was identified in a study of cytotoxic CD8 clonotypes in ibrutinib-treated CLL. Across the whole study: After median 68 months, approximately 14 stayed in remission, approximately twelve progressed; responses roughly 25 partial, 2 complete. Notes on the study in general: Age-matched healthy donor levels were exceeded by baseline clonality, which tracked circulating CD8+ T-cell counts.

As concerns this clone: Its antigen is unknown.

Sequenced by immunoSEQ multiplex PCR; TCRdb stores in-frame clones only, minus some. The repertoire holds fewer than 300,000 clones, with 76% as singletons. Germline CDR1 and CDR2: MGHRA and YSYEKL. The CDR3 has 16 residues. Trimming removed 2 bases at V and 0 bases at J, with 8 bases between. The sequence derives from a human donor with chronic lymphocytic leukemia. The chain uses TRBV4-1 and TRBJ2-6, with a tentative D call TRBD1 (6 bases). The sample in question was PBMCs, obtained at disease progression, from a patient treated with ibrutinib. This chain's CDR3 is CASSQIGGSGANVLTF. The CDR3 DNA follows: TGCGCCAGCAGCCAAATAGGGGGCTCTGGGGCCAACGTCCTGACTTTC.